A single sample gave rise to the 28 T cell receptor beta chains below, sequenced in a study of blood T cell repertoires in COVID-19. Clones were sequenced by immunoSEQ multiplex PCR, and TCRdb holds only the in-frame ones, with some missing. Among fewer than 140,000 clones listed, 70% to 75% were seen once. Sequenced: peripheral blood. The receptor set was obtained from a human donor with acute or convalescent COVID-19. The donor label of this sample is uncertain.

V and J are TRBV15 and TRBJ1-5; the D gene is possibly TRBD1 (5 bases). Deletions cut 5 bases from V and 5 bases from J, with 10 bases between. The CDR3 has 13 amino acids. Germline CDR1 is LNHNV and CDR2 is YYDKDF (reference sequence). CDR3: CATSGGGYQPQHF. CDR3 DNA: TGTGCCACCAGCGGGGGAGGGTATCAGCCCCAGCATTTT.

This chain links TRBV7-2 with TRBJ2-5; no firm D call. Germline values: CDR1 SGHTA, CDR2 FQGNSA. This CDR3 comprises 14 residues. The ends were cut back, 3 bases at V and 1 base at J, with 9 bases in the middle. Written as DNA, the CDR3 is TGTGCCAGCAGCTTCGGCGGCTCCCAAGAGACCCAGTACTTC. It is translated as CASSFGGSQETQYF.

This clone was detected once. V and J are TRBV5-4 and TRBJ1-6; no reliable D call. CDR3 length: 15 amino acids. Germline loops: CDR1 SGHNT, CDR2 YYREEE (reference sequence). V dropped 0 bases and J dropped 7 bases, with 11 bases sitting between them. The CDR3 loop reads CASSLATGANSPLHF. CDR3 sequence (DNA): TGTGCCAGCAGCTTGGCCACCGGAGCCAATTCACCCCTCCACTTT.

This chain links TRBV18 with TRBJ1-2; D is perhaps TRBD1 (5 bases). The CDR3 sequence is 16 residues long. Germline loops: CDR1 KGHSH, CDR2 LQKENI. V was shortened by 2 bases and J by 5 bases, with 18 bases between the two germline ends. As DNA, the CDR3 is TGTGCCAGCTCACCAAGCGCAGGGTCAAATGGGTATGGCTACACCTTC. Translation: CASSPSAGSNGYGYTF.

This chain uses TRBV7-2 with TRBJ2-7, with 9 bases aligning to TRBD2. CDR3 length equals 14 residues. Germline CDR1 reads SGHTA; CDR2 reads FQGNSA. The V and J ends lost 3 bases and 4 bases, in that order; junction bases with no gene match: 4. The CDR3 here is CASSFASGDYEQYF. DNA for the CDR3: TGTGCCAGCAGCTTTGCTAGCGGGGATTACGAGCAGTACTTC.

The chain couples TRBV18 to TRBJ1-2, with TRBD1 matching 7 bases. The CDR3 has 15 amino acids. With 0 bases clipped from V and 9 bases from J, the junction kept 10 bases outside the gene matches. Germline V gives CDR1 KGHSH, CDR2 LQKENI. The CDR3 nucleotides are TGTGCCAGCTCACCACCGTCCGGGACAGCCAAGAGCTACACCTTC. Protein: CASSPPSGTAKSYTF.

V gene TRBV10-3 combines with J gene TRBJ1-1; D is perhaps TRBD1 (5 bases). The CDR3 has 14 amino acids. Germline V gives CDR1 ENHRY, CDR2 SYGVKD. V lost 10 bases, J lost 1 base, and 16 bases lay in between. The CDR3 protein is CATSRGGENTEAFF. CDR3 nucleotide sequence: TGTGCCACGAGTCGGGGAGGGGAGAACACTGAAGCTTTCTTT.

The V and J genes are TRBV6-6 and TRBJ2-3, with TRBD2 identical over 15 bases. Germline-derived CDR1 and CDR2 are MNHNY and SVGAGI (reference sequence). Germline trimming cut 5 bases from V and 4 bases from J; bases unmatched to any gene: 10. The CDR3 contains 18 residues. The CDR3 DNA is TGTGCCAGCAGTCCCGGACTAGCGGGGGGGCCTCTCGCAGATACGCAGTATTTT. Protein product: CASSPGLAGGPLADTQYF.

By proportion, this clone is medium-sized. The chain carries TRBV3-1 (or the pseudogene TRBV3-2) and TRBJ1-1, with 7 bases identical to TRBD1. Germline CDR1 is LGHDT and CDR2 is YNNKEL (reference sequence). After removal of 2 bases from V and 6 bases from J, the junction contained 3 bases not matched to a gene. The CDR3 is 13 residues long. The CDR3 DNA reads TGTGCCAGCAGCCAAATTCAGGGGGCTGAAGCTTTCTTT. As protein: CASSQIQGAEAFF.

This clone showed up just a few times. The rearrangement joins TRBV30 to TRBJ2-5; 15 bases map to TRBD2. The length of the CDR3 is 18 residues. Germline CDR1 and CDR2: GTSNPN and SVGIG (reference sequence). With V trimmed by 4 bases and J by 5 bases, 14 bases remained unmatched. The CDR3 spells CAWTRTRTSGGAGETQYF. CDR3 in DNA: TGTGCCTGGACCCGTACCCGGACTAGCGGGGGGGCCGGGGAGACCCAGTACTTC.

The chain employs TRBV6-4 and TRBJ1-5; 7 bases line up with TRBD1. V dropped 6 bases and J dropped 2; count of bases not matched to a gene: 10. CDR1 is MRHNA, CDR2 SNTAGT, per germline. The CDR3 extends over 16 amino acids. The CDR3 bases are TGTGCCAGCAGGCTAAAGACAGGGATCGGCAATCAGCCCCAGCATTTT. This translates into CASRLKTGIGNQPQHF.

The V call is TRBV5-1, the J call TRBJ1-6; D unclear. The V and J ends lost 0 bases and 10 bases respectively, with 8 bases between them. The CDR3 length is 13 residues. The germline gives CDR1 SGHRS, CDR2 YFSETQ. The CDR3 coding sequence is TGCGCCAGCAGCTTGGCAGCGAGATCACCCCTCCACTTT. This codes for CASSLAARSPLHF.

The genes are TRBV6-6 and TRBJ1-5; possibly TRBD1 for D (5 bases). The CDR3 is 14 amino acids. The V gene's germline CDR1 is MNHNY and CDR2 SVGAGI (reference sequence). V lost 2 bases, J lost 4 bases, and 9 bases lay in between. The CDR3 DNA is TGTGCCAGCAGTTACGGGGGGGAAAATCAGCCCCAGCATTTT. It codes for CASSYGGENQPQHF.

This clone appeared a single time. The chain joins TRBV6-1 to TRBJ1-1; no definite D call. CDR3 size: 13 residues. V shed 5 bases and J shed 4 bases, with 11 bases lying between them. Per germline, CDR1 MNHNS and CDR2 SASEGT. The CDR3 sequence is CASSTRESTEAFF. The CDR3 DNA is TGTGCCAGCAGTACTCGGGAGAGCACTGAAGCTTTCTTT.

The chain couples TRBV7-2 to TRBJ2-2; D not resolved. Germline CDR1 SGHTA, CDR2 FQGNSA. The CDR3 is 17 amino acids. V was pared by 2 bases and J by 0 bases, with 13 bases between. As DNA, the CDR3 is TGTGCCAGCAGCTTAAACTCTAGAGTTACGAACACCGGGGAGCTGTTTTTT. Protein sequence: CASSLNSRVTNTGELFF.

This clone was found many times. The rearrangement joins TRBV5-5 to TRBJ2-3, with a weak D call TRBD1 (6 bases). V lost 6 bases to trimming and J lost 6 bases, with 17 bases between them. In germline, CDR1 is SGHKS, CDR2 YYEKEE (reference sequence). The CDR3 contains 14 residues. CDR3: CASTSSVGADTQYF. The CDR3 DNA reads TGTGCCAGCACCTCAAGTGTGGGGGCTGATACGCAGTATTTT.

The chain couples TRBV21-1 to TRBJ2-7; the table's D gene call, TRBD2, was not cross checked with the DNA. TRBV21-1 is noted as a pseudogene. The CDR3 sequence is 20 residues long. CDR3: CASSKVVCRARGLSSYEQYV. The CDR3 DNA reads as TGTGCCAGCAGCAAAGTTGTATGTAGGGCGCGCGGGCTCAGCTCCTACGAGCAGTACGTC.

V is TRBV24-1 and J is TRBJ1-1; 8 nucleotides line up with TRBD1. V was pared by 5 bases and J by 4 bases, with 14 bases of the junction left unmatched. The CDR3 has 17 residues. The germline gives CDR1 KGHDR, CDR2 SFDVKD. This CDR3 reads CATSGGKQGVSGTEAFF. The DNA of the CDR3 is TGTGCCACCAGTGGAGGGAAACAGGGGGTGAGCGGCACTGAAGCTTTCTTT.

This clone appeared a single time. J is TRBJ2-2 and V is TRBV7-9; the D gene is possibly TRBD2 (5 bases). Germline CDR1 SEHNR, CDR2 FQNEAQ (reference sequence). The CDR3 extends over 13 amino acids. Trimming took 5 bases from V and 6 from J, leaving 10 bases between them. The CDR3 here is CASSPLASGELFF. CDR3 coding DNA: TGTGCCAGCAGCCCTCTAGCATCCGGGGAGCTGTTTTTT.

This chain joins TRBV5-5 and TRBJ1-3; 7 bases are shared with TRBD1. Germline CDR1 reads SGHKS; CDR2 reads YYEKEE (reference sequence). Trimming took 4 bases from V and 0 from J; bases not matched to a gene: 16. This CDR3 is 19 amino acids long. The CDR3 loop is CASSPEQGQRLLSGNTIYF. DNA of the CDR3: TGTGCCAGCAGCCCGGAACAGGGGCAAAGGCTTCTCTCTGGAAACACCATATATTTT.

This clone was recorded once. CDR3 bases: TGCAGTGCTAATGAGCAGGGGGCGCGCACTGAAGCTTTCTTT. Translating gives CSANEQGARTEAFF. The chain uses TRBV20-1 and TRBJ1-1, with 8 bases identical to TRBD1. CDR3 length: 14 residues. Per germline, CDR1 DFQATT and CDR2 SNEGSKA (reference sequence). With V trimmed by 4 bases and J by 4 bases, 8 bases remained unmatched.

This clone was recorded once. The chain joins TRBV18 to TRBJ1-2, with 7 bases fitting TRBD1. This CDR3 is 15 amino acids long. The germline V gene has CDR1 KGHSH and CDR2 LQKENI. With 3 bases clipped from V and 4 bases from J, the junction kept 8 bases outside the gene matches. DNA for the CDR3: TGTGCCAGCTCACCGCCTTACCGGGACAGCTATGGCTACACCTTC. This gives the protein CASSPPYRDSYGYTF. The whole variable domain, remainder taken from reference TRBV18 and TRBJ1-2, is NAGVMQNPRHLVRRRGQEARLRCSPMKGHSHVYWYRQLPEEGLKFMVYLQKENIIDESGMPKERFSAEFPKEGPSILRIQQVVRGDSAAYFCASSPPYRDSYGYTFGSGTRLTVV.

This clone was seen more than once but under ten times. The rearrangement uses TRBV5-5 and TRBJ1-1, with D maybe TRBD1 (5 bases). V gave up 1 base and J gave up 5 bases, with 12 bases separating them. The germline gives CDR1 SGHKS, CDR2 YYEKEE (reference sequence). The CDR3 has 14 residues. The CDR3 bases are TGTGCCAGCAGCTTGATACAGGCTACAACTGAAGCTTTCTTT. Translated: CASSLIQATTEAFF. Full variable domain (rest looked up from reference TRBV5-5 and TRBJ1-1): DAGVTQSPTHLIKTRGQQVTLRCSPISGHKSVSWYQQVLGQGPQFIFQYYEKEERGRGNFPDRFSARQFPNYSSELNVNALLLGDSALYLCASSLIQATTEAFFGQGTRLTVV.

The V and J genes are TRBV7-9 and TRBJ1-6, with D possibly being TRBD1 (6 bases). The CDR3 has 14 amino acids. Germline V gene sequence: CDR1 SEHNR, CDR2 FQNEAQ (reference sequence). V lost 3 bases to trimming and J lost 4 bases, with 7 bases between them. The CDR3 coding sequence is TGTGCCAGCAGCTTCCAGGGGTATAATTCACCCCTCCACTTT. It yields the protein CASSFQGYNSPLHF.

This clone was counted only a few times. V usage is TRBV30 and J usage is TRBJ1-6; the D gene is possibly TRBD1 (5 bases). The ends were cut back, 5 bases at V and 14 bases at J, with 13 bases in the middle. The germline CDR1 and CDR2 sequences are GTSNPN and SVGIG (reference sequence). The CDR3 contains 11 residues. The CDR3 coding sequence is TGTGCCTGGGGTCAGGGATGGACCCTCCACTTT. Encoded protein: CAWGQGWTLHF.

The chain combines TRBV9 with TRBJ2-7; 15 bases are shared with TRBD2. The CDR3 has 16 residues. V lost 4 bases and J lost 5; bases outside the gene matches: 7. The germline gives CDR1 SGDLS, CDR2 YYNGEE. Here the CDR3 reads CASSTGLAGGLDEQYF. The CDR3 bases are TGTGCCAGCAGCACTGGACTAGCGGGGGGGCTAGACGAGCAGTACTTC.

This chain uses TRBV5-1 with TRBJ1-2; the match to TRBD1 covers 10 bases. This CDR3 is built from 15 residues. V gave up 0 bases and J gave up 5 bases; unmatched junction bases: 4. Germline V CDR1 and CDR2: SGHRS, YFSETQ. The CDR3 sequence is CASSLETGGLYGYTF. The CDR3 DNA is TGCGCCAGCAGCTTGGAGACAGGGGGCCTTTATGGCTACACCTTC. The variable domain in full, completed from reference TRBV5-1 and TRBJ1-2, reads KAGVTQTPRYLIKTRGQQVTLSCSPISGHRSVSWYQQTPGQGLQFLFEYFSETQRNKGNFPGRFSGRQFSNSRSEMNVSTLELGDSALYLCASSLETGGLYGYTFGSGTRLTVV.

The rearrangement links TRBV18 to TRBJ2-5, with 7 bases fitting TRBD1. The germline V gene encodes CDR1 KGHSH and CDR2 LQKENI. CDR3 length equals 14 residues. V shed 8 bases, J shed 5 bases, and the junction held 11 bases outside the gene matches. CDR3 nucleotides: TGTGCCAGCCAGCGACAGGGAGCTTTGGAGACCCAGTACTTC. It specifies CASQRQGALETQYF.